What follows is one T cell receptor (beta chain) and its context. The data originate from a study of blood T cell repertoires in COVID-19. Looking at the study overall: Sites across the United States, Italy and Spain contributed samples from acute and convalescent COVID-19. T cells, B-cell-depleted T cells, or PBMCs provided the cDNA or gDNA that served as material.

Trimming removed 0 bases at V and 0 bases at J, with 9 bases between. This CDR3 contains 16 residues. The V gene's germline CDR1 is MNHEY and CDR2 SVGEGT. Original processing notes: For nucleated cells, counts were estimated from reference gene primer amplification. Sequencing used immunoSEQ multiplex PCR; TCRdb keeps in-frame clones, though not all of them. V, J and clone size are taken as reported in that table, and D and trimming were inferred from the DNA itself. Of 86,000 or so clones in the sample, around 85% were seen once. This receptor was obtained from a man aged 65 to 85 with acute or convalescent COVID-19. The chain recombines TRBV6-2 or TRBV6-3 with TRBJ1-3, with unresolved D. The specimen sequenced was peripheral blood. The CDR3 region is CASSYSTHSSGNTIYF. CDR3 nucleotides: TGTGCCAGCAGTTACTCGACCCACAGCTCTGGAAACACCATATATTTT.